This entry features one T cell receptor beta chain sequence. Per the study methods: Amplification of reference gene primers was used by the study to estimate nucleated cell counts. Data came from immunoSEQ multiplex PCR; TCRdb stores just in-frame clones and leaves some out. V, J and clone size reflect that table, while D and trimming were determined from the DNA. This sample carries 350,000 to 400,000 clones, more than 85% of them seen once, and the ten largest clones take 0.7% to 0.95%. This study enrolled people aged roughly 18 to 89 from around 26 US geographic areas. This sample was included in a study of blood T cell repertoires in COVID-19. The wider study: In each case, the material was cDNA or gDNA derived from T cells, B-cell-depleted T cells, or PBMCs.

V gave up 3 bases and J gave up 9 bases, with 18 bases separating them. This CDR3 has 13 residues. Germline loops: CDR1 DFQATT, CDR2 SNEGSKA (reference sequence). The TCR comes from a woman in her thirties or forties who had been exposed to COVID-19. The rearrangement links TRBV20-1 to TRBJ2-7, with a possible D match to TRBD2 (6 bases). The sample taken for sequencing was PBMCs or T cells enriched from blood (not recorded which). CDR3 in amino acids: CSASGTGGLGQYF. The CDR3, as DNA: TGCAGTGCTAGTGGGACTGGAGGGTTGGGGCAGTACTTC.